These 10 T cell receptor beta chains came from one sample sequenced in a study of CD8+ T cells in alopecia areata. Sequencing templates came from extracted RNA that was reverse transcribed into cDNA. The assay was immunoSEQ multiplex PCR, and TCRdb's table has in-frame clones only and misses some. The repertoire holds some 220,000 clones, more than 45% seen once, with 1.6% in the top ten. Treatment: oral pan-JAK inhibitor, 5-10 mg twice daily. The input for sequencing was CD4+ T cells sorted from blood, taken at week 4, from a patient treated with tofacitinib. These receptors all stem from a human donor with alopecia areata.

The chain uses TRBV13 and TRBJ2-5; either TRBD1 or TRBD2 may fit D (5 bases each). The V end was cut by 5 bases, the J end by 2 bases, with 12 bases between. Germline-derived CDR1 and CDR2 are PRHDT and FYEKMQ (reference sequence). The CDR3 runs 14 residues. The CDR3 coding sequence is TGTGCCAGCAGCAATCGGGACCGACAAGAGACCCAGTACTTC. Its protein is CASSNRDRQETQYF. The full variable domain, in which reference TRBV13 and TRBJ2-5 provide the parts outside the CDR3, is AAGVIQSPRHLIKEKRETATLKCYPIPRHDTVYWYQQGPGQDPQFLISFYEKMQSDKGSIPDRFSAQQFSDYHSELNMSSLELGDSALYFCASSNRDRQETQYFGPGTRLLVL.

The chain links TRBV19 to TRBJ2-2, with 14 positions matching TRBD2. The CDR3 loop spans 17 amino acids. Germline-derived CDR1 and CDR2 are LNHDA and SQIVND (reference sequence). V shed 7 bases, J shed 4 bases, and the junction held 8 bases outside the gene matches. The CDR3 DNA follows: TGTGCCAGTACCCCGACTAGCGGGGGGGTAATCACCGGGGAGCTGTTTTTT. This codes for CASTPTSGGVITGELFF.

V usage is TRBV30 and J usage is TRBJ1-1; TRBD1 is a possible D gene (6 bases). Germline CDR1 GTSNPN, CDR2 SVGIG (reference sequence). V lost 6 bases and J lost 5, with 19 bases in between. This CDR3 region has 14 residues. As DNA, the CDR3 is TGTGCCTGTCCCGATTTACGAGGGGGTACTGAAGCTTTCTTT. Protein product: CACPDLRGGTEAFF.

The J gene is TRBJ1-5, the V gene TRBV5-6; 7 bases are a match to TRBD1. The CDR3 contains 13 residues. With V trimmed by 4 bases and J by 9 bases, 7 bases remained unmatched. Germline lookup yields CDR1 SGHDT and CDR2 YYEEEE. CDR3 protein: CASSRQGLSPQHF. CDR3 nucleotides: TGTGCCAGCAGCCGACAGGGTCTTTCGCCCCAGCATTTT.

CDR3 in DNA: TGCGCCAGCAGCACTAACACGGGCACTGAAGCTTTCTTT. It is translated as CASSTNTGTEAFF. This chain links TRBV5-1 with TRBJ1-1; D gene unclear. This CDR3 spans 13 amino acids. Germline CDR1 and CDR2: SGHRS and YFSETQ. V lost 4 bases and J 4 bases, leaving 11 bases between the germline ends.

This chain links TRBV6-6 with TRBJ1-2; TRBD1 aligns across 7 bases. The V segment lost 5 bases and the J segment 4 bases; nucleotides outside the gene matches: 4. Germline V gives CDR1 MNHNY, CDR2 SVGAGI (reference sequence). The CDR3 contains 13 residues. Here the CDR3 DNA reads TGTGCCAGCAGTCGACAGGGAACCTATGGCTACACCTTC. Protein product: CASSRQGTYGYTF.

The genes are TRBV5-6 and TRBJ1-6, with D perhaps TRBD1 (6 bases). Germline V gives CDR1 SGHDT, CDR2 YYEEEE. With 3 bases removed from V and 7 bases from J, the gap between germline ends came to 17 bases. This CDR3 has 16 amino acids. In DNA, the CDR3 is TGTGCCAGCAGCTCCCGAGGAGGAACAGGGAATTCACCCCTCCACTTT. Translated: CASSSRGGTGNSPLHF.

V and J are TRBV19 and TRBJ1-1; possible D gene TRBD1, 6 bases. This CDR3 is 13 amino acids long. Germline CDR1 and CDR2: LNHDA and SQIVND (reference sequence). V dropped 5 bases and J dropped 4 bases, with 11 bases sitting between them. The CDR3 here is CASSPGQSTEAFF. As DNA, the CDR3 is TGTGCCAGTAGTCCTGGACAGTCCACTGAAGCTTTCTTT.

This clone rates as medium-sized. This CDR3 reads CASSGGGTDTQYF. CDR3 bases: TGTGCCAGCAGTGGGGGGGGCACAGATACGCAGTATTTT. The chain couples TRBV7-2 to TRBJ2-3; TRBD2 matches at 7 bases. This CDR3 has 13 residues. Germline V gives CDR1 SGHTA, CDR2 FQGNSA. With V trimmed by 6 bases and J by 1 base, 1 base remained unmatched. Full variable domain (outside the CDR3, taken from reference TRBV7-2 and TRBJ2-3): GAGVSQSPSNKVTEKGKDVELRCDPISGHTALYWYRQSLGQGLEFLIYFQGNSAPDKSGLPSDRFSAERTGGSVSTLTIQRTQQEDSAVYLCASSGGGTDTQYFGPGTRLTVL.

The chain combines TRBV29-1 with TRBJ2-1, with unresolved D. The germline V and J ends were trimmed by 4 bases and 5 bases, with 15 bases remaining between them. CDR3 length equals 14 residues. Germline assignment: CDR1 SQVTM and CDR2 ANQGSEA. The chain's CDR3 is CSVGTQQTDNEQFF. CDR3 DNA sequence: TGCAGCGTTGGCACACAACAGACCGACAATGAGCAGTTCTTC.